This section outlines one T cell receptor beta chain sequence together with its context. Antigen specificity is unknown. Co-extracting RNA and DNA was done with about 17-31 mg of unsorted bulk tissue as input. Five discrete regions of every tumor underwent sampling. The investigators made TCR beta cDNA from approximately 510 ng total RNA, using a constant-region primer. Construction of TCR beta libraries relied on three successive nested multiplex PCR rounds employing slightly modified ARM-PCR. Forward primers for TRBV1-TRBV30 and a C-beta reverse primer served the first two PCR rounds, at 10 cycles each. TCRdb processed the multiplex PCR reads anew with MiXCR; each CDR3 protein has one entry. The sample lists 100,000 to 150,000 distinct CDR3 sequences; around 60% were seen once. Germline CDR1 SGHNT, CDR2 YENEEA. This CDR3 comprises 15 residues. The germline V and J ends were trimmed by 5 bases and 6 bases, with 19 bases remaining between them.

This specimen belongs to a study of tumor-infiltrating lymphocytes in primary liver carcinoma. Overall study: These were node-negative, non-metastatic T1-T3 tumors of about 4 to 11 cm. The study's findings and limits: In tumor-adjacent and tumor-blood pairs, overlap was lower than in tumor region pairs. Only about 7.5-24% of top clones occurred in every one of the five tumor regions.

The sample was liver tumor tissue from sampling region 3. The subset was: tumor region T3, left-lateral pole. The chain is built from TRBV11-3 and TRBJ1-2, with TRBD1 as a possible D gene (5 bases). This sequence was found in a woman aged 55-75 years with primary liver carcinoma and hepatitis B virus infection. CDR3 DNA: TGTGCCAGCAGCCCCGGGACGGCCGATCCCCATGGCTACACCTTC. Translating it yields CASSPGTADPHGYTF.